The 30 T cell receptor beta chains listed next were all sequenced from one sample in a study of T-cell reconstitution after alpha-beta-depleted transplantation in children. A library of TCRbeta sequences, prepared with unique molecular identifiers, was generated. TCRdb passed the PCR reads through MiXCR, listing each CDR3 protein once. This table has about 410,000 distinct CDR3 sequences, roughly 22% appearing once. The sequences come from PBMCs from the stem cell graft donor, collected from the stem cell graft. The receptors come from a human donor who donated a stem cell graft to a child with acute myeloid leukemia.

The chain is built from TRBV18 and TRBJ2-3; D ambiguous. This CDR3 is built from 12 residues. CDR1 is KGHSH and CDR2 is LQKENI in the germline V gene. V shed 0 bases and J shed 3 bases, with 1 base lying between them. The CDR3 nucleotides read TGTGCCAGCTCACCACCAACAGATACGCAGTATTTT. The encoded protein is CASSPPTDTQYF.

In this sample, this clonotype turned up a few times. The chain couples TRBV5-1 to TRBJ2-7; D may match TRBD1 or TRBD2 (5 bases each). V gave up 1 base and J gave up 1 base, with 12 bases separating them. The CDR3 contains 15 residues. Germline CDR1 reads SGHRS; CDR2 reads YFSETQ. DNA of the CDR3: TGCGCCAGCAGCTTGCCCGGGACGGAGTCCTACGAGCAGTACTTC. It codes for CASSLPGTESYEQYF. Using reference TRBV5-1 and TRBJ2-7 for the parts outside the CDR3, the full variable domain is KAGVTQTPRYLIKTRGQQVTLSCSPISGHRSVSWYQQTPGQGLQFLFEYFSETQRNKGNFPGRFSGRQFSNSRSEMNVSTLELGDSALYLCASSLPGTESYEQYFGPGTRLTVT.

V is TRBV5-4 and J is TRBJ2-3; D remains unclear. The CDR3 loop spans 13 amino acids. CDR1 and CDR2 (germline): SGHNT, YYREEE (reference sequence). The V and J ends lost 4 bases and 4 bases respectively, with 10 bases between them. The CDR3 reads CASSSERSDTQYF. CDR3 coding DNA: TGTGCCAGCAGCAGTGAGAGGTCAGATACGCAGTATTTT.

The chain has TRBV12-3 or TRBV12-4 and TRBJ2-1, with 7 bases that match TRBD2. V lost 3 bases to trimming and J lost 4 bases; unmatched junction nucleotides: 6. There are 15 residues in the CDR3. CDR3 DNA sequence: TGTGCCAGCAGTTTGGCTAGCGGCAAATACAATGAGCAGTTCTTC. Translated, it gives CASSLASGKYNEQFF.

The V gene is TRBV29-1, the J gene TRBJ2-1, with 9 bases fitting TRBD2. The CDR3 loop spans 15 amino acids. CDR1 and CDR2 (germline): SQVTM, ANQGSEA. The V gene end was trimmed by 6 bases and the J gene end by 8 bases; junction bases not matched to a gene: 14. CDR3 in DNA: TGCAGCGTCCCCCGGGGTAGCGGGAGCGGAGATGAGCAGTTCTTC. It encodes CSVPRGSGSGDEQFF.

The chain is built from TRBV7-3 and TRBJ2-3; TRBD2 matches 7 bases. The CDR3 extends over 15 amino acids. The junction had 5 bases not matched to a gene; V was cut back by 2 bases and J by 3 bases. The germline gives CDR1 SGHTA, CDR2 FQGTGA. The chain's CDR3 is CASSLQAGRTDTQYF. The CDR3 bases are TGTGCCAGCAGCTTACAAGCGGGGAGGACAGATACGCAGTATTTT.

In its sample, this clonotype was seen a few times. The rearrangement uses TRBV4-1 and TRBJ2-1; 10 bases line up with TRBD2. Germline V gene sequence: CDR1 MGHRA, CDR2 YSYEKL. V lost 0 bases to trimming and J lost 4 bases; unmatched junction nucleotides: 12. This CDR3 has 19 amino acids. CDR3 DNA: TGCGCCAGCAGCCAAGATTTTGAGGTAGGACTAGCGGATTACAATGAGCAGTTCTTC. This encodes CASSQDFEVGLADYNEQFF.

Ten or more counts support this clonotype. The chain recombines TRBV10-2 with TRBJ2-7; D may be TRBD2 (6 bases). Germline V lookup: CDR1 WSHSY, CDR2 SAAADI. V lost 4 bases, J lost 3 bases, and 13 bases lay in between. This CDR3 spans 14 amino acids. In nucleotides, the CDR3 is TGCGCCAGCAGTGCCCCTAGCGCCGTCTACGAGCAGTACTTC. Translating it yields CASSAPSAVYEQYF.

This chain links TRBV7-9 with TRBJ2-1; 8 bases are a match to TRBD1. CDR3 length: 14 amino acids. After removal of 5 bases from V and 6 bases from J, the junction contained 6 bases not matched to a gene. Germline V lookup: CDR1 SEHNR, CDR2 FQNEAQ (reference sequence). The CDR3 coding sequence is TGTGCCAGCAGCGCCGGACAGGGTAGCAATGAGCAGTTCTTC. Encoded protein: CASSAGQGSNEQFF.

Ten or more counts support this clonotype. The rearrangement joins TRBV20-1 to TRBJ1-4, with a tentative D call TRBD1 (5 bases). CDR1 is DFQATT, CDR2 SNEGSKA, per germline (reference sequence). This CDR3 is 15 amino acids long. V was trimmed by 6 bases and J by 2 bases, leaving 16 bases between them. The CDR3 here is CSAMGQGGTNEKLFF. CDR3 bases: TGCAGTGCGATGGGTCAGGGCGGGACTAATGAAAAACTGTTTTTT.

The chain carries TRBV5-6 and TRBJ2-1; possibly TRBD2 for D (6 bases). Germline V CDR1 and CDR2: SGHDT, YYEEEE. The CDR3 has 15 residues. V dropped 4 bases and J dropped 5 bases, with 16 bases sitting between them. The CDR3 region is CASSVGPQRDNEQFF. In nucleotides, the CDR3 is TGTGCCAGCAGCGTCGGACCGCAGCGGGACAATGAGCAGTTCTTC.

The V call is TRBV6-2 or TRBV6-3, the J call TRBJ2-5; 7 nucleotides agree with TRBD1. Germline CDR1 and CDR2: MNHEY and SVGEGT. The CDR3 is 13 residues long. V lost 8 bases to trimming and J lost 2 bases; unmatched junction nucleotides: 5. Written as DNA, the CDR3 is TGTGCCAGCGTCCGGGACAGTCAAGAGACCCAGTACTTC. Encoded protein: CASVRDSQETQYF.

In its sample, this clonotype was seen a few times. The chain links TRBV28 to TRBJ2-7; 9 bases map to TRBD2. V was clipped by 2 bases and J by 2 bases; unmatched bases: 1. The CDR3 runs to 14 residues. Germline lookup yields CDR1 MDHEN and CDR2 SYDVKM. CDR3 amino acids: CASSLLAGTYEQYF. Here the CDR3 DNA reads TGTGCCAGCAGTTTACTAGCGGGGACCTACGAGCAGTACTTC. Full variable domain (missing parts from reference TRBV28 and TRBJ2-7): DVKVTQSSRYLVKRTGEKVFLECVQDMDHENMFWYRQDPGLGLRLIYFSYDVKMKEKGDIPEGYSVSREKKERFSLILESASTNQTSMYLCASSLLAGTYEQYFGPGTRLTVT.

The CDR3 nucleotides are TGTGCCAGCAGCCCGACAGGTCTTAACTATGGCTACACCTTC. This encodes CASSPTGLNYGYTF. This chain links TRBV27 with TRBJ1-2; a possible D gene is TRBD1 (6 bases). V lost 6 bases to trimming and J lost 1 base, with 12 bases between them. CDR3 length: 14 residues. Germline V lookup: CDR1 MNHEY, CDR2 SMNVEV (reference sequence).

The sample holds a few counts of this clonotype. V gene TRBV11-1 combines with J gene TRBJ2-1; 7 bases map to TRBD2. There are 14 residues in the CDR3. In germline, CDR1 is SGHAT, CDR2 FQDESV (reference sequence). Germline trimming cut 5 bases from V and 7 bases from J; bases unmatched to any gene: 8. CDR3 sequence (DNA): TGTGCCAGCAGCCCGCGAGCGGGGTGGAATGAGCAGTTCTTC. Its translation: CASSPRAGWNEQFF.

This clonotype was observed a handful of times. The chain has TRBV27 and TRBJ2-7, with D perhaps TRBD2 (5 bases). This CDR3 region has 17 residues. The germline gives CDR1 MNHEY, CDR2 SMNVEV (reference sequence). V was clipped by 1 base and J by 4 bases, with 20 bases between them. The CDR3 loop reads CASSLLISGSGIYEQYF. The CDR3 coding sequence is TGTGCCAGCAGTTTATTAATTTCGGGGAGTGGGATATACGAGCAGTACTTC.

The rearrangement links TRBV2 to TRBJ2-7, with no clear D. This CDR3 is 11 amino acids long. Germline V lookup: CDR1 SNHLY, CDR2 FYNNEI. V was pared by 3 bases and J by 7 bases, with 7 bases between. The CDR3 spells CASSDGWEQYF. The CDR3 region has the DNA TGTGCCAGCAGTGATGGATGGGAGCAGTACTTC.

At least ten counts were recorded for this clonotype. The CDR3 DNA reads TGCAGTCGGGCGACTAGCGGGCCTACCTACGAGCAGTACTTC. This encodes CSRATSGPTYEQYF. The chain uses TRBV20-1 and TRBJ2-7; 10 bases are a match to TRBD2. There are 14 residues in the CDR3. V was clipped by 8 bases and J by 2 bases; unmatched bases: 9. Per the germline V gene, CDR1 is DFQATT and CDR2 is SNEGSKA (reference sequence).

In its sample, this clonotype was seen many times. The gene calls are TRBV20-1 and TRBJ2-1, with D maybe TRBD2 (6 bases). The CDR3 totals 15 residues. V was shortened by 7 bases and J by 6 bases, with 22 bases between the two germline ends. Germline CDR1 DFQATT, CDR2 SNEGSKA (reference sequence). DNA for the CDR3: TGCAGTGTTCCCCACAGACTAGACGCCTTCAATGAGCAGTTCTTC. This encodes CSVPHRLDAFNEQFF.

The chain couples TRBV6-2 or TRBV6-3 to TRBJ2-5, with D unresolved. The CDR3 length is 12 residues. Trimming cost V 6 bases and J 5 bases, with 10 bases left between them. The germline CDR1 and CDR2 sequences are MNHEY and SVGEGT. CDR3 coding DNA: TGTGCCAGCAGCAAATTAGGGGAGACCCAGTACTTC. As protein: CASSKLGETQYF.

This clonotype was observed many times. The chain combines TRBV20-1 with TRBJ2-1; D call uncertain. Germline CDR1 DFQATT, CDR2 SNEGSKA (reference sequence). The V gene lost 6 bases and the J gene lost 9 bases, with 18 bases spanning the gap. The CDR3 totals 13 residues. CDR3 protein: CSARTYPESEQFF. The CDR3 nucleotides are TGCAGTGCCCGCACCTATCCGGAGAGTGAGCAGTTCTTC.

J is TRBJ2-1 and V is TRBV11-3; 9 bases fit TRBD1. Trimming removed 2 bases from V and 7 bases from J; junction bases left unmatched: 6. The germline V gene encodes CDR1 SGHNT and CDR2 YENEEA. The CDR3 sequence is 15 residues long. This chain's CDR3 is CASSLIGTGINEQFF. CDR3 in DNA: TGTGCCAGCAGCTTAATCGGGACAGGGATAAATGAGCAGTTCTTC.

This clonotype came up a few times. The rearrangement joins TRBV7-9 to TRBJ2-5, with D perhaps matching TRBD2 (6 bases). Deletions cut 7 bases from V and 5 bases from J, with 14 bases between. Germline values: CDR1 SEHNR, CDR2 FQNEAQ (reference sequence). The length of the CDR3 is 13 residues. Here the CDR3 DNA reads TGTGCCAGCAACCCGGGGGTTGGGGAGACCCAGTACTTC. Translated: CASNPGVGETQYF.

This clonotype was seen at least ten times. The CDR3 DNA is TGTGCCAGCAGGTTAACAGGGTATAGCAATCAGCCCCAGCATTTT. Protein product: CASRLTGYSNQPQHF. V and J are TRBV12-3 or TRBV12-4 and TRBJ1-5; weak D call: TRBD1 (6 bases). This CDR3 is built from 15 residues. V lost 6 bases and J 0 bases, leaving 12 bases between the germline ends.

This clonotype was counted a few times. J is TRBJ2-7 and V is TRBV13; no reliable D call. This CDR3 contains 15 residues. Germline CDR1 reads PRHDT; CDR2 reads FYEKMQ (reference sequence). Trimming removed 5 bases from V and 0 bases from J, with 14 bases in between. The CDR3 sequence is CASSKGGQTSYEQYF. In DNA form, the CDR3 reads TGTGCCAGCAGCAAAGGTGGTCAGACCTCCTACGAGCAGTACTTC. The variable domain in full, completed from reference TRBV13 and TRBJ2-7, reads AAGVIQSPRHLIKEKRETATLKCYPIPRHDTVYWYQQGPGQDPQFLISFYEKMQSDKGSIPDRFSAQQFSDYHSELNMSSLELGDSALYFCASSKGGQTSYEQYFGPGTRLTVT.

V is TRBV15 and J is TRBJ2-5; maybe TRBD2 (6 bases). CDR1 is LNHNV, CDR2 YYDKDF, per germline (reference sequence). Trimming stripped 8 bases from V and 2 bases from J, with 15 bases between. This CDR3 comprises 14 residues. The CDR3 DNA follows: TGTGCCACCGGGAGCGGGTCGGTTCAAGAGACCCAGTACTTC. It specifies CATGSGSVQETQYF.

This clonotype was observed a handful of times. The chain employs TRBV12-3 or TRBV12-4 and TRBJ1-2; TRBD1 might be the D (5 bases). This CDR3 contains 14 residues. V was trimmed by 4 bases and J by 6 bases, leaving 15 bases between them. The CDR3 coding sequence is TGTGCCAGCAGTTCCCCGGGTGTGGGGCATGGCTACACCTTC. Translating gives CASSSPGVGHGYTF.

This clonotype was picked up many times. As DNA, the CDR3 is TGCAGCGTTGGACAGGCGTTGGGGAATGAGCAGTTCTTC. Its protein is CSVGQALGNEQFF. This chain links TRBV29-1 with TRBJ2-1; TRBD1 might be the D (6 bases). The CDR3 spans 13 residues. Germline loops: CDR1 SQVTM, CDR2 ANQGSEA. The germline V and J ends were trimmed by 4 bases and 7 bases, with 14 bases remaining between them.

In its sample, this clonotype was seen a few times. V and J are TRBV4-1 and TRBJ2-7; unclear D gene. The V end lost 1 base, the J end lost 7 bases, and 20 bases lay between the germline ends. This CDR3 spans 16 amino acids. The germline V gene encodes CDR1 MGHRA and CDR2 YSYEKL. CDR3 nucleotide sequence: TGCGCCAGCAGCCAAGTTCTCCACCCAACGCTTGGGGAGCAGTACTTC. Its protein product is CASSQVLHPTLGEQYF.

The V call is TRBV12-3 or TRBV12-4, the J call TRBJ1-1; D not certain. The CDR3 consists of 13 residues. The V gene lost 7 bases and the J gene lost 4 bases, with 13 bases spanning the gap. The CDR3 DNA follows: TGTGCCAGCACACTTTATTTGGGCACTGAAGCTTTCTTT. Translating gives CASTLYLGTEAFF.